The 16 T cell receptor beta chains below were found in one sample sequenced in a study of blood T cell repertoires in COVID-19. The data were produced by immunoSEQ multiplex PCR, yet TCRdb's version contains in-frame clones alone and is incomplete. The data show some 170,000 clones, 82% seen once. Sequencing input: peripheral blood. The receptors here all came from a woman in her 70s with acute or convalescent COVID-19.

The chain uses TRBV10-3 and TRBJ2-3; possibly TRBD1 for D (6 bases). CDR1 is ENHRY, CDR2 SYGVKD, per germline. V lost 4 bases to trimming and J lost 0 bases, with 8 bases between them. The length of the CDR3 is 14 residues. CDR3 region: CAISVGQSTDTQYF. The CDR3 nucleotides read TGTGCCATCAGTGTAGGACAGAGCACAGATACGCAGTATTTT.

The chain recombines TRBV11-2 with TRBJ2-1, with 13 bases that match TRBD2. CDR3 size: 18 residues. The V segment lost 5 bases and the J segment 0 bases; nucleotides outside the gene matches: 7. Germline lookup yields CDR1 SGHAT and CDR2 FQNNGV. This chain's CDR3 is CASSLGLAGAPSYNEQFF. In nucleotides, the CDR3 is TGTGCCAGCAGCCTCGGACTAGCGGGGGCTCCCTCCTACAATGAGCAGTTCTTC.

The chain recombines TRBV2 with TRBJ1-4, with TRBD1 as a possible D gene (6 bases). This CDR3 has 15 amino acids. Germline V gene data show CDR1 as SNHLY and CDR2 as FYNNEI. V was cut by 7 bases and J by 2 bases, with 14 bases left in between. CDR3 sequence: CASTLQGATNEKLFF. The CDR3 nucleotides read TGTGCCAGCACCCTACAGGGAGCCACTAATGAAAAACTGTTTTTT.

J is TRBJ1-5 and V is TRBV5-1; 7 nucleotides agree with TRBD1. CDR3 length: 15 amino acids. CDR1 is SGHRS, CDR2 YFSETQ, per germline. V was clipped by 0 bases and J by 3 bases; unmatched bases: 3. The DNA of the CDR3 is TGCGCCAGCAGCTTGGTGACAGGGACCAATCAGCCCCAGCATTTT. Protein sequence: CASSLVTGTNQPQHF.

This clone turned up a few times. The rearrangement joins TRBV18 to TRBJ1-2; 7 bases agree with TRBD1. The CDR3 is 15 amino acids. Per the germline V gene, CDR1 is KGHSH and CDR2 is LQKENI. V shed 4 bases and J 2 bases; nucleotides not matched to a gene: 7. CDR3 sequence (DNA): TGTGCCAGCTCACGGAGTGGGACAGCCAACTATGGCTACACCTTC. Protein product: CASSRSGTANYGYTF.

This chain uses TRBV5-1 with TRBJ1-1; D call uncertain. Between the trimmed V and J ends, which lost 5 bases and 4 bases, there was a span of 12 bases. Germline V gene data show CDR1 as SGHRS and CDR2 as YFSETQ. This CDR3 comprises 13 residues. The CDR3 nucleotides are TGCGCCAGCAGGGTTCAGGCTTTCACTGAAGCTTTCTTT. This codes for CASRVQAFTEAFF.

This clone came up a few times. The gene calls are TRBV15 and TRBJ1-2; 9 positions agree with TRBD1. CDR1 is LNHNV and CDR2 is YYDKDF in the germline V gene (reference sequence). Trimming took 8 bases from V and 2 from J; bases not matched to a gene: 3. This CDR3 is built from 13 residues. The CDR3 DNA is TGTGCCACCTGGGACAGGGTGAACTATGGCTACACCTTC. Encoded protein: CATWDRVNYGYTF.

In nucleotides, the CDR3 is TGTGCCAGCAGCGCACAGGGGGCGGACACTGAAGCTTTCTTT. The encoded protein is CASSAQGADTEAFF. V usage is TRBV9 and J usage is TRBJ1-1; 9 bases agree with TRBD1. The V and J ends lost 3 bases and 3 bases, in that order; junction bases with no gene match: 3. CDR3 size: 14 residues. The V gene's germline CDR1 is SGDLS and CDR2 YYNGEE.

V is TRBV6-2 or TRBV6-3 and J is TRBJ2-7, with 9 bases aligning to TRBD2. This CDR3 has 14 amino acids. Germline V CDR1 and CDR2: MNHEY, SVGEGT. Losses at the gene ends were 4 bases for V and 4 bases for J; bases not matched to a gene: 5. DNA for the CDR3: TGTGCCAGCAGTTTAGCGGGAGCGGCGTACGAGCAGTACTTC. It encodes CASSLAGAAYEQYF.

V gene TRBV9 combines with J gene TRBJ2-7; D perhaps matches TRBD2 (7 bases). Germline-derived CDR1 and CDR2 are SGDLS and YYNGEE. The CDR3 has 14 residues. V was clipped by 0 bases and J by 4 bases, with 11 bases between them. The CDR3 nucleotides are TGTGCCAGCAGCGTAGAGGGGGGACTATACGAGCAGTACTTC. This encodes CASSVEGGLYEQYF.

The CDR3 sequence is CASSWGDTEAFF. The CDR3 nucleotides read TGTGCCAGCAGCTGGGGGGACACTGAAGCTTTCTTT. This chain uses TRBV11-2 with TRBJ1-1, with D possibly being TRBD1 (5 bases). CDR3 size: 12 residues. V was trimmed by 4 bases and J by 3 bases, leaving 6 bases between them. CDR1 is SGHAT, CDR2 FQNNGV, per germline.

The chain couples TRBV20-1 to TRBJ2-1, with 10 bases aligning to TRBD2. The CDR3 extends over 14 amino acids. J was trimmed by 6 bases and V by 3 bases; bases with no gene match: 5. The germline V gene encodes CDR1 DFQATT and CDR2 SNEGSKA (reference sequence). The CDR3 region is CSASSSGRINEQFF. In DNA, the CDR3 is TGCAGTGCTAGTTCTAGCGGGAGAATCAATGAGCAGTTCTTC.

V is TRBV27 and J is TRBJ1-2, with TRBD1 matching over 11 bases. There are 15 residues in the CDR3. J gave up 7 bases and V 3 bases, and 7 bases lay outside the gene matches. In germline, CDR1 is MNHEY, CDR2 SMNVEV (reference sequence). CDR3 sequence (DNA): TGTGCCAGCAGTTTCACCACCGGGACAGGGGGTGGCTACACCTTC. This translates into CASSFTTGTGGGYTF.

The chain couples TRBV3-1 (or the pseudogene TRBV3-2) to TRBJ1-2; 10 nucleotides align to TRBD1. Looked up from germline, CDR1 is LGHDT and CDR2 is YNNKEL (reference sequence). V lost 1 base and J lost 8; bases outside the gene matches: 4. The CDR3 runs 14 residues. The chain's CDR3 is CASSQVDRGSGYTF. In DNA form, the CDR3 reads TGTGCCAGCAGCCAAGTGGACAGGGGGTCCGGCTACACCTTC.

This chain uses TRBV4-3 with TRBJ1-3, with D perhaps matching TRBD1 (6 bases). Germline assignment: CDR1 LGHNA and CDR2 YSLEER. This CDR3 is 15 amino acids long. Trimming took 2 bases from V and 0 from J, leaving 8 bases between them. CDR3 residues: CASSQQDSSGNTIYF. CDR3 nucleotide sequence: TGCGCCAGCAGCCAACAGGACAGCTCTGGAAACACCATATATTTT.

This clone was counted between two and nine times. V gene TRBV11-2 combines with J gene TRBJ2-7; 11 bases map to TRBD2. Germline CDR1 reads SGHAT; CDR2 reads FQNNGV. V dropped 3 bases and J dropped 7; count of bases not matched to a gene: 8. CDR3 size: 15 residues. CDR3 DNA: TGTGCCAGCAGCTTCATCTCCGGGACTAGCGGTGAGCAGTACTTC. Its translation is CASSFISGTSGEQYF.